This T cell receptor beta chain was sequenced for a study of CD8+ T cells in alopecia areata. The CDR3 is made up of 12 amino acids. The ends were cut back, 2 bases at V and 7 bases at J, with 9 bases in the middle. Germline CDR1 SGHTA, CDR2 FQGNSA. This clone was observed a handful of times. The authors extracted RNA and reverse transcribed it into cDNA as the sequencing template. Profiled with immunoSEQ multiplex PCR; TCRdb holds only in-frame clones, not every one. The sample gives 150,000 to 160,000 clones, under 60% of which show up once; approximately 19% is in the top ten. Specimen: CD8+ T cells sorted from blood, collected at week 0. The TCR sequence derives from a human donor with alopecia areata. The chain has TRBV7-2 and TRBJ2-7; D may be TRBD2 (5 bases). The CDR3 coding sequence is TGTGCCAGCAGCTTAAACGGGATAGAGCAGTACTTC. Its translation is CASSLNGIEQYF.